The clone carrying this T cell receptor beta chain was recorded many times. Its antigen is currently unknown. Germline loops: CDR1 SQVTM, CDR2 ANQGSEA. The CDR3 loop spans 13 amino acids. J lost 7 bases, V lost 3 bases, and 7 bases had no gene match. PBMCs stored at -80 C, numbering 2 million, were the origin of the unsorted libraries. The sample comes from a study of neurological immune-mediated disorders. Study-level findings and limits: The expanded clones of different subjects shared no CDR3 amino acid sequences (suggesting private repertoires in all groups). It was the repertoires of 18 of 34 multiple sclerosis patients that phylogenetic grouping placed in one related-CDR3 cluster, which is a possible signature.

From the 5' RACE reads, TCRdb called clonotypes with MiXCR, one entry per CDR3 protein. The sample yields roughly 70,000 distinct CDR3 sequences, 3.9% seen once. The receptor's source is a man between 25 and 39 years old with multiple sclerosis. Sequenced sample: PBMCs. The J gene is TRBJ1-2, the V gene TRBV29-1, with 8 nucleotides matching TRBD1. In DNA, the CDR3 is TGCAGCGTTGACCGTCAGGGGGCGCTTGGCTACACCTTC. It is translated as CSVDRQGALGYTF.